These T cell receptor beta chains were read from a single sample in a study of response to subunit inactivated influenza vaccine. TCRdb fed the RT-PCR reads into MiXCR, producing one record per CDR3 protein. Of some 180,000 distinct CDR3 sequences in the sample, roughly 8.7% were seen once. The sample in question was non-naive T cells sorted from PBMCs, obtained on the day of vaccination. These receptors all come from a man aged 50-59 years who received an inactivated influenza vaccine. Each CDR3 is given with its conserved first and last residue. A D gene is named only where the DNA matches it firmly. The size field is filled for only some rows; it gives once, few, many or a size class.

J gene,clone size,D gene,V gene,CDR3 protein,CDR3 DNA
TRBJ2-7,many,.,TRBV11-2,CASSNTYEQYF,TGTGCCAGCAGCAACACTTACGAGCAGTACTTC
TRBJ2-1,many,TRBD2,TRBV20-1,CSARNLLAGDLFF,TGCAGTGCTAGAAACCTACTAGCGGGGGACCTGTTCTTC
TRBJ1-1,many,.,TRBV20-1,CSAPLEGTEAFF,TGCAGTGCCCCGTTGGAGGGCACTGAAGCTTTCTTT
TRBJ2-3,many,.,TRBV6-2/TRBV6-3,CASSHGTGSEYF,TGTGCCAGCAGCCACGGGACTGGATCCGAGTATTTT
TRBJ2-4,many,TRBD2,TRBV7-2,CASSLAPSGELAAKNIQYF,TGTGCCAGCAGCTTAGCCCCTAGCGGGGAATTAGCGGCCAAAAACATTCAGTACTTC
TRBJ2-5,few,.,TRBV9,CASSVETARTQYF,TGTGCCAGCAGCGTAGAGACAGCCAGGACCCAGTACTTC
TRBJ2-7,many,.,TRBV7-8,CASSLMAESYEQYF,TGTGCCAGCAGCCTCATGGCGGAAAGCTACGAGCAGTACTTC
TRBJ1-2,.,.,TRBV12-3/TRBV12-4,CASSLEGRAMYTF,TGTGCCAGCAGTTTAGAGGGCAGGGCAATGTACACCTTC
TRBJ2-2,many,.,TRBV5-1,CASTRLGDTITGELFF,TGCGCCAGCACCCGTTTGGGGGACACCATCACCGGGGAGCTGTTTTTT
TRBJ1-1,.,TRBD1,TRBV4-2,CASSQEARGLTEAFF,TGTGCCAGCAGCCAAGAAGCGAGGGGGCTCACTGAAGCTTTCTTT
TRBJ2-1,.,.,TRBV5-6,CASSLGVNEQFF,TGTGCCAGCAGCCTGGGAGTCAATGAGCAGTTCTTC
TRBJ1-2,.,.,TRBV12-3/TRBV12-4,CASSSFGTLGYTF,TGTGCCAGCAGCTCCTTCGGGACACTTGGCTACACCTTC
TRBJ2-7,.,.,TRBV12-3/TRBV12-4,CAFSLYEIWGTGAYEQYF,TGTGCCTTCAGTTTATATGAGATATGGGGGACGGGGGCCTACGAGCAGTACTTC
TRBJ2-3,few,TRBD2,TRBV20-1,CSASSLAGAADTQYF,TGCAGTGCTAGCTCTCTAGCGGGAGCTGCAGATACGCAGTATTTT
TRBJ2-7,many,TRBD2,TRBV20-1,CSAEKPTSGRHEQYF,TGCAGTGCGGAAAAACCTACTAGCGGGAGACACGAGCAGTACTTC
TRBJ2-7,few,.,TRBV27,CASRPEGGGRAYEQYF,TGTGCCAGCAGGCCCGAGGGAGGGGGAAGGGCCTACGAGCAGTACTTC
TRBJ1-1,.,TRBD1,TRBV5-6,CASSRRTGLMNTEAFF,TGTGCCAGCAGCCGTAGGACAGGCTTGATGAACACTGAAGCTTTCTTT
TRBJ2-1,few,.,TRBV7-8,CASSPLGWNEQFF,TGTGCCAGCAGCCCCCTAGGGTGGAATGAGCAGTTCTTC
TRBJ2-7,many,.,TRBV28,CASRHYDNEQYF,TGTGCCAGCCGCCACTATGACAACGAGCAGTACTTC
TRBJ2-2,many,.,TRBV3-1,CASSQVGELFF,TGTGCCAGCAGCCAAGTGGGGGAGCTGTTTTTT
TRBJ2-1,few,TRBD2,TRBV7-3,CASSLKASGSPRESYNEQFF,TGTGCCAGCAGCTTAAAAGCTAGCGGGAGCCCCCGGGAGTCCTACAATGAGCAGTTCTTC
TRBJ2-5,.,.,TRBV25-1,CASSESWVSEETQYF,TGTGCCAGCAGTGAATCGTGGGTTAGCGAAGAGACCCAGTACTTC
TRBJ1-1,.,.,TRBV9,CASSGGGRPEAFF,TGTGCCAGCAGCGGAGGGGGTCGCCCTGAAGCTTTCTTT
TRBJ1-1,few,.,TRBV14,CASSSTRRRLNTEAFF,TGTGCCAGCAGCTCCACTCGCAGACGGTTGAACACTGAAGCTTTCTTT
TRBJ2-1,few,TRBD1,TRBV15,CATSGRDRVFANEQFF,TGTGCCACCAGCGGTAGGGACAGGGTTTTTGCCAATGAGCAGTTCTTC
TRBJ2-1,.,.,TRBV7-2,CASTPRGQGNNEQFF,TGTGCCAGCACCCCTAGGGGTCAGGGGAACAATGAGCAGTTCTTC
TRBJ2-3,few,.,TRBV25-1,CASSDSRDITDTQYF,TGTGCCAGCAGTGATAGCCGGGACATCACAGATACGCAGTATTTT
TRBJ1-2,few,.,TRBV24-1,CATSDRSGVEGYTF,TGTGCCACCAGTGATCGATCAGGGGTCGAAGGCTACACCTTC
TRBJ2-7,few,.,TRBV10-3,CAISPSWGDLYEQYF,TGTGCCATCAGCCCAAGTTGGGGAGACCTCTACGAGCAGTACTTC
TRBJ2-5,.,TRBD1,TRBV5-1,CASSGTGEETQYF,TGCGCCAGCAGCGGGACAGGGGAAGAGACCCAGTACTTC
TRBJ2-1,few,TRBD2,TRBV5-4,CASSLFGLAANNEQFF,TGTGCCAGCAGCTTGTTCGGACTAGCGGCAAACAATGAGCAGTTCTTC
TRBJ2-7,.,TRBD1,TRBV7-8,CASSLGTGTYEQYF,TGTGCCAGCAGCTTAGGGACAGGGACCTACGAGCAGTACTTC
TRBJ2-3,many,TRBD2,TRBV28,CASSLTRGGTDTQYF,TGTGCCAGCAGTTTAACACGGGGGGGAACAGATACGCAGTATTTT
TRBJ2-7,.,.,TRBV7-6,CASSLRAGGTSSYEQYF,TGTGCCAGCAGCTTAAGGGCGGGCGGGACCAGCTCCTACGAGCAGTACTTC
TRBJ2-7,.,TRBD1,TRBV3-1,CASSQDRPGGRNEQYF,TGTGCCAGCAGCCAAGATCGGCCAGGGGGCAGGAACGAGCAGTACTTC
TRBJ1-2,.,.,TRBV12-3/TRBV12-4,CASSPTAGGYTF,TGTGCCAGCAGTCCCACAGCGGGGGGCTACACCTTC
TRBJ1-6,many,.,TRBV4-2,CASSQEADGYNSPLHF,TGTGCCAGCAGCCAAGAGGCGGACGGTTATAATTCACCCCTCCACTTT
TRBJ2-1,.,TRBD2,TRBV6-2/TRBV6-3,CASSYGVAGARGVF,TGTGCCAGCAGTTACGGCGTAGCGGGAGCGCGGGGGGTCTTC
TRBJ2-1,many,.,TRBV20-1,CSARLGNNEQFF,TGCAGTGCTAGACTAGGTAACAATGAGCAGTTCTTC
TRBJ2-2,.,.,TRBV7-3,CASSPRGGLANTGELFF,TGTGCCAGCAGCCCACGGGGTGGCTTGGCGAACACCGGGGAGCTGTTTTTT
TRBJ2-1,medium-sized,.,TRBV12-3/TRBV12-4,CASSLGGGAPNEQFF,TGTGCCAGCAGTTTAGGGGGTGGGGCCCCCAATGAGCAGTTCTTC
TRBJ2-3,many,TRBD2,TRBV12-3/TRBV12-4,CASGGTSESTDTQYF,TGTGCCAGCGGGGGGACTAGCGAAAGCACAGATACGCAGTATTTT
TRBJ2-1,few,TRBD2,TRBV4-3,CASSHNLAGEGNEQFF,TGCGCCAGCAGCCATAACCTAGCGGGAGAGGGCAATGAGCAGTTCTTC
TRBJ2-1,few,.,TRBV5-1,CASSLGGTAHNEQFF,TGCGCCAGCAGCTTGGGTGGGACGGCACACAATGAGCAGTTCTTC
TRBJ1-1,.,.,TRBV7-2,CASSLDGLPEAFF,TGTGCCAGCAGCTTAGACGGGCTACCTGAAGCTTTCTTT
TRBJ2-5,few,TRBD2,TRBV6-2/TRBV6-3,CASSYSILAGGMETQYF,TGTGCCAGCAGTTACTCGATACTAGCGGGGGGTATGGAGACCCAGTACTTC
TRBJ2-7,few,.,TRBV6-1,CASSGIPNVQGEQYF,TGTGCCAGCAGTGGCATCCCCAATGTTCAGGGAGAGCAGTACTTC
TRBJ2-7,.,.,TRBV20-1,CCARPPATFLIYEQYF,TGCTGTGCTAGACCTCCCGCGACCTTTTTGATCTACGAGCAGTACTTC
TRBJ2-1,many,.,TRBV5-6,CASSFKGSPYNEQFF,TGTGCCAGCAGCTTTAAGGGGTCCCCATACAATGAGCAGTTCTTC
TRBJ2-3,.,.,TRBV3-1,CASSQVTNTQYF,TGTGCCAGCAGCCAAGTAACAAATACGCAGTATTTT
TRBJ2-2,many,TRBD1,TRBV12-3/TRBV12-4,CASSRQGLNTGELFF,TGTGCCAGCAGCAGACAGGGCTTGAACACCGGGGAGCTGTTTTTT
TRBJ2-1,many,.,TRBV20-1,CSAGRTGYNEQFF,TGCAGTGCTGGGAGGACTGGATACAATGAGCAGTTCTTC
TRBJ2-1,many,.,TRBV24-1,CATSDTLRNEQFF,TGTGCCACCAGTGATACTCTACGCAATGAGCAGTTCTTC
TRBJ2-7,few,TRBD2,TRBV7-2,CASSSRGAGRYEQYF,TGTGCCAGCAGCTCCCGGGGAGCGGGGCGCTACGAGCAGTACTTC